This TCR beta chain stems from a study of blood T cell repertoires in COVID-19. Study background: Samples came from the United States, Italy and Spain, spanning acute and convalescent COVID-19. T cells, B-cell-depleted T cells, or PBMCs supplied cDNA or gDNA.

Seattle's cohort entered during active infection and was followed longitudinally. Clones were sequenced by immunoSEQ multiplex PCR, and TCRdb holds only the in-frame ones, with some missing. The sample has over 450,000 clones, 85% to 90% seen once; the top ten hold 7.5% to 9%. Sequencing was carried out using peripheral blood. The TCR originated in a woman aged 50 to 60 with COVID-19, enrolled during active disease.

This CDR3 is CASRRTGDEQFF. CDR3 sequence (DNA): TGTGCCAGCAGACGGACAGGGGATGAGCAGTTCTTC. V is TRBV7-9 and J is TRBJ2-1; 9 nucleotides agree with TRBD1. This CDR3 region has 12 residues. The germline V gene encodes CDR1 SEHNR and CDR2 FQNEAQ (reference sequence). V dropped 6 bases and J dropped 8; count of bases not matched to a gene: 2.